A selection of T cell receptor beta chains follows, all from one sample in a study of PD-1 blockade in classical Hodgkin lymphoma. Here immunoSEQ multiplex PCR was the method, and the copy in TCRdb shows in-frame clones only, minus some. The sample lists 25,000 to 35,000 clones, around 79% occurring once. The starting material was peripheral blood mononuclear cells (PBMCs), obtained before the fourth cycle of nivolumab. These receptors were taken from a human donor with classical Hodgkin lymphoma. Both conserved end residues are part of each CDR3. The order of the fields is V gene, J gene, D gene, CDR3 protein, CDR3 DNA. The D gene is left open where the match is weak.

>TRBV10-3|TRBJ1-2|NA
CAISEKGRTRSYGYTF
TGTGCCATCAGTGAGAAGGGGAGGACCCGATCATATGGCTACACCTTC
>TRBV28|TRBJ1-2|NA
CASSLSRASYGYTF
TGTGCCAGCAGTTTATCCCGAGCGTCCTATGGCTACACCTTC
>TRBV7-9|TRBJ2-3|NA
CASSQDPTTAGRNTQYF
TGCGCCAGCAGCCAAGATCCGACTACCGCAGGGAGGAATACGCAGTATTTT
>TRBV11-2|TRBJ1-2|NA
CASSLDSANYGYTF
TGTGCCAGCAGCTTAGATTCAGCTAACTATGGCTACACCTTC
>TRBV6-5|TRBJ2-7|NA
CASSNTGSVDEQYF
TGTGCCAGCAGTAACACAGGGAGTGTAGACGAGCAGTACTTC
>TRBV6-4|TRBJ2-3|NA
CASSAGTPGRTQYF
TGTGCCAGCAGCGCCGGGACCCCTGGGCGTACGCAGTATTTT
>TRBV27|TRBJ2-7|TRBD1
CASPKKPGQGVEQYF
TGTGCCAGCCCCAAAAAACCGGGACAGGGGGTTGAGCAGTACTTC
>TRBV28|TRBJ2-7|NA
CASIRSLPYEQYF
TGTGCCAGCATCAGGAGTCTCCCCTACGAGCAGTACTTC
>TRBV5-8|TRBJ2-7|NA
CASSFRGSPYEQYF
TGTGCCAGCAGCTTTCGGGGTTCCCCCTACGAGCAGTACTTC
>TRBV4-1|TRBJ1-4|TRBD1
CASSQNQGGGDEKLFF
TGCGCCAGCAGCCAAAATCAGGGGGGCGGTGATGAAAAACTGTTTTTT